Described below is a single T cell receptor (beta chain) sequence and its context. Its antigen remains unknown. CDR3 length equals 14 residues. V dropped 3 bases and J dropped 1; count of bases not matched to a gene: 3. Germline assignment: CDR1 SGHDT and CDR2 YYEEEE. The data stem from a study of cytomegalovirus exposure and HLA in healthy donors. Study observations and caveats: A list of 150 or so TCR beta chains associated with cytomegalovirus was given.

Measured with immunoSEQ multiplex PCR; TCRdb has only the in-frame clones, and not every one. The sample holds 100,000 or so clones, 86% seen once. Sequencing was done on a sample of PBMCs. The source is a woman in her late teens or twenties in good health and CMV-seropositive. This chain connects TRBV5-6 to TRBJ1-1, with TRBD1 identical over 7 bases. The CDR3 here is CASSWGQPNTEAFF. The DNA of the CDR3 is TGTGCCAGCAGCTGGGGACAGCCGAACACTGAAGCTTTCTTT.